The clone carrying this T cell receptor beta chain was seen ten or more times. The antigen is undetermined. CDR1 and CDR2 (germline): MNHEY, SVGEGT. This CDR3 spans 13 amino acids. The V and J ends lost 6 bases and 5 bases, in that order; junction bases with no gene match: 1. These data are taken from a study of T-cell reconstitution after alpha-beta-depleted transplantation in children. Study-level points and caveats: Reportedly, only several hundred clones from non-depleted graft cells drove alpha-beta T-cell counts at about two months.

For TCRbeta, the library was prepared with unique molecular identifiers. TCRdb fed the PCR reads into MiXCR, producing one record per CDR3 protein. The sample carries roughly 300,000 distinct CDR3 sequences, around 10% recorded once. The clonotype originates from a male patient between 2 and 10 years old who had a stem cell transplant for chronic granulomatous disease, so the T cells may come from the graft donor. V gene TRBV6-2 or TRBV6-3 combines with J gene TRBJ1-5; 10 bases match TRBD1. Specimen: peripheral blood, collected 180 days after TCRalphabeta/CD19-depleted stem cell transplant. The CDR3 reads CASRTGGHQPQHF. In DNA form, the CDR3 reads TGTGCCAGCAGGACAGGGGGCCATCAGCCCCAGCATTTT.